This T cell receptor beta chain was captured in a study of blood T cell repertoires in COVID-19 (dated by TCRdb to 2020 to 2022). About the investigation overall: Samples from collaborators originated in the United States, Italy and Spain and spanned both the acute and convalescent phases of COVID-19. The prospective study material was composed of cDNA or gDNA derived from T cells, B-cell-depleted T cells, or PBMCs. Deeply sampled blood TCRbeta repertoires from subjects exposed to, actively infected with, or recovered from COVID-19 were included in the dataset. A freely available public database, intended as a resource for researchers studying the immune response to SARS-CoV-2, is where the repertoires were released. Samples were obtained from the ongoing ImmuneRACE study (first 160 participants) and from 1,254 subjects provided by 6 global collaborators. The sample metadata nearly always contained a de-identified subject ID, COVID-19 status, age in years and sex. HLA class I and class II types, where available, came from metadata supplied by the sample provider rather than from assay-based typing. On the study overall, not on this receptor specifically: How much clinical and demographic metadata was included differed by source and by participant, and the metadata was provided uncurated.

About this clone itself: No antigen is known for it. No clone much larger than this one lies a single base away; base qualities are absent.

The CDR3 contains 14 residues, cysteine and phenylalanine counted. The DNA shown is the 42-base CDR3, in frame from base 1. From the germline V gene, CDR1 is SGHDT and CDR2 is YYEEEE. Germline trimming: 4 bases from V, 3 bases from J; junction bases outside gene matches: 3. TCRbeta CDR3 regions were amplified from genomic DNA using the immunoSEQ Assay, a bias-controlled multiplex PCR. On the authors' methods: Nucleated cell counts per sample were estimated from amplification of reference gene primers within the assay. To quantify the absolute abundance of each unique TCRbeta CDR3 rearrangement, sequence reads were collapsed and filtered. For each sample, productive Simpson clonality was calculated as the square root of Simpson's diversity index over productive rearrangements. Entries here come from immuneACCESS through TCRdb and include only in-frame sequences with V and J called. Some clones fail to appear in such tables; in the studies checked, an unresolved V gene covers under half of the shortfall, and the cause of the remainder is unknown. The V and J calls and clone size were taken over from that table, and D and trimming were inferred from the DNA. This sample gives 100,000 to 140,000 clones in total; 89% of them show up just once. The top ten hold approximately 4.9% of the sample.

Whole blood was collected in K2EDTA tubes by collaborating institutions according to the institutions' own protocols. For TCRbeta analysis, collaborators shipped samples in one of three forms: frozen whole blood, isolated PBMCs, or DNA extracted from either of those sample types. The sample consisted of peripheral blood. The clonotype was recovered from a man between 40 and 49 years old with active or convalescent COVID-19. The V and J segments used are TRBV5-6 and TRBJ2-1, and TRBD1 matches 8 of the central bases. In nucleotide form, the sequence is TGTGCCAGCAGCCAGGGGGCCGGCTACAATGAGCAGTTCTTC. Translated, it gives CASSQGAGYNEQFF.